This T cell receptor (beta chain) was identified in a study of control samples from healthy donors and cancer patients. The CDR3 has 15 amino acids. V was pared by 9 bases and J by 6 bases, with 23 bases between. CDR1 is MDHEN, CDR2 SYDVKM, per germline. This table comes from immunoSEQ multiplex PCR, and its TCRdb copy is limited to in-frame clones, with some not included. The data hold 130,000 or so clones, with 70% to 90% observed a single time. There are a few counts of this clone. Sequenced: blood. The V and J genes are TRBV28 and TRBJ1-1, with D unclear. The clonotype was recovered from a man aged 55 to 69 in good health. In DNA form, the CDR3 reads TGTGCCAGTAACAAAGCTGGGCAGATCCTGCCTGAAGCTTTCTTT. Its translation: CASNKAGQILPEAFF.